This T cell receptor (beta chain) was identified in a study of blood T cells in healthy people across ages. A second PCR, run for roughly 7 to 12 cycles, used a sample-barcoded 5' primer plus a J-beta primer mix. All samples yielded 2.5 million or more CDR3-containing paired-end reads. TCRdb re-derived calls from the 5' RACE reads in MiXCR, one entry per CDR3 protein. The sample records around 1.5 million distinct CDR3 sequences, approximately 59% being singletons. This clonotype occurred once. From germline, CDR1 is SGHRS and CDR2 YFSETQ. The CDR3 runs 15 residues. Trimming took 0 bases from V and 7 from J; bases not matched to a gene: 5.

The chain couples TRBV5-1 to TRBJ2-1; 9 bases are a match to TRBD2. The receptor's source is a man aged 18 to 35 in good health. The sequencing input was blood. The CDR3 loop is CASSLGSGSSNEQFF. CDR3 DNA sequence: TGCGCCAGCAGCTTGGGTAGCGGGAGTAGTAATGAGCAGTTCTTC.